This T cell receptor (beta chain) comes out of a study of blood T cell repertoires in COVID-19. Germline CDR1 and CDR2: KGHDR and SFDVKD. Trimming removed 0 bases from V and 7 bases from J; junction bases left unmatched: 9. CDR3 size: 17 residues. Assay: immunoSEQ multiplex PCR; the TCRdb copy retains only in-frame clones and omits some. The data show 120,000 or so clones, approximately 83% seen once. The chain employs TRBV24-1 and TRBJ2-1; 9 bases are a match to TRBD2. Sequencing was performed on peripheral blood. The clonotype originates from an elderly man with active or convalescent COVID-19. This CDR3 reads CATSDLGLAGRGNEQFF. CDR3 in DNA: TGTGCCACCAGTGATTTGGGGCTAGCGGGAAGGGGGAATGAGCAGTTCTTC.